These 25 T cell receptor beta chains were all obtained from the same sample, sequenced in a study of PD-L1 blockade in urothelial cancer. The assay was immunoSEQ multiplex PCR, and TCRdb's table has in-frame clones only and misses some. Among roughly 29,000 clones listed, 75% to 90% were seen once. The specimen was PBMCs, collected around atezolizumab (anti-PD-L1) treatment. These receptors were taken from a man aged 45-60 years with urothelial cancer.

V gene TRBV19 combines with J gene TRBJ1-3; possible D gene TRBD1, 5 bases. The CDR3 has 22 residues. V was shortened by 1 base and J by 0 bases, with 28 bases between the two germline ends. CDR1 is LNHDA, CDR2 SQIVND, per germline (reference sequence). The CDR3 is CASSIVRETGPKTPISGNTIYF. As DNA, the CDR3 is TGTGCCAGTAGTATAGTAAGAGAAACAGGCCCAAAGACACCGATCTCTGGAAACACCATATATTTT.

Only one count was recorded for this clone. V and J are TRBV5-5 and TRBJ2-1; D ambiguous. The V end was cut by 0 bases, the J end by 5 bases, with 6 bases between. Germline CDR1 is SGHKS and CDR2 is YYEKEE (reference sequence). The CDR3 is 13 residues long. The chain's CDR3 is CASSLESDNEQFF. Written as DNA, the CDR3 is TGTGCCAGCAGCTTGGAGTCAGACAATGAGCAGTTCTTC.

This chain's CDR3 is CASSPLGVGQDTEAFF. The CDR3 DNA sequence: TGTGCCAGCTCACCTCTCGGTGTGGGGCAGGACACTGAAGCTTTCTTT. V and J are TRBV18 and TRBJ1-1, with D perhaps matching TRBD1 (5 bases). V dropped 3 bases and J dropped 3 bases, with 17 bases sitting between them. This CDR3 contains 16 residues. Germline CDR1 KGHSH, CDR2 LQKENI.

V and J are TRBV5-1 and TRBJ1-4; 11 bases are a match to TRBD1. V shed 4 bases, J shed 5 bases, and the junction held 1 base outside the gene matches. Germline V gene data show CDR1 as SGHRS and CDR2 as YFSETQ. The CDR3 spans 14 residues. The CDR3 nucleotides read TGCGCCAGCAGCCGGGACAGGGGGAATGAAAAACTGTTTTTT. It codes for CASSRDRGNEKLFF.

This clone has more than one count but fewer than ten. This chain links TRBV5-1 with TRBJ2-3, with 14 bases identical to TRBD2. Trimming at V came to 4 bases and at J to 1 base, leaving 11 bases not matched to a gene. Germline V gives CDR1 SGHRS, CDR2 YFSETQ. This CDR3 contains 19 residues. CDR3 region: CASSRTSGGHSLRTDTQYF. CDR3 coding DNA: TGCGCCAGCAGCCGGACTAGCGGGGGGCATTCCTTGCGCACAGATACGCAGTATTTT.

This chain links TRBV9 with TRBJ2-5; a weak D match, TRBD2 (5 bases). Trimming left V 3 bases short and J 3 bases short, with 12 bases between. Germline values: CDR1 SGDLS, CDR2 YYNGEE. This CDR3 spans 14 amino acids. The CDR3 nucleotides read TGTGCCAGCAGCGCCCCCTCACTAGAAGAGACCCAGTACTTC. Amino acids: CASSAPSLEETQYF.

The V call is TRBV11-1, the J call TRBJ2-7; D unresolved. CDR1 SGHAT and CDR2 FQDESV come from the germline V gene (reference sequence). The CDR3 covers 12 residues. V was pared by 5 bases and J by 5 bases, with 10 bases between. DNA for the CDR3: TGTGCCAGCAGCCCCCGGAGAAACGAGCAGTACTTC. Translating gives CASSPRRNEQYF.

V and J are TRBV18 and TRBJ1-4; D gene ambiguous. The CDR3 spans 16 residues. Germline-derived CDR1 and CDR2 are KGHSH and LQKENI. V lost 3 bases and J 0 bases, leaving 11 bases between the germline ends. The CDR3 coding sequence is TGTGCCAGCTCACCTACATTGTTGGCAACTAATGAAAAACTGTTTTTT. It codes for CASSPTLLATNEKLFF.

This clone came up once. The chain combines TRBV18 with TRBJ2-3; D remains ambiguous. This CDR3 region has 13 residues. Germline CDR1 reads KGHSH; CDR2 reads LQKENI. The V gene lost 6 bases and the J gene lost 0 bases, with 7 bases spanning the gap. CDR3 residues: CASSLGSTDTQYF. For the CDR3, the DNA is TGTGCCAGCTCCCTCGGGAGCACAGATACGCAGTATTTT.

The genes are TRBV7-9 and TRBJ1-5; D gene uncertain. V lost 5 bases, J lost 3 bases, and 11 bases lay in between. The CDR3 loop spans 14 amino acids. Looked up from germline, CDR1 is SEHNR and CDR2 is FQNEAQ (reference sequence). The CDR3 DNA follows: TGTGCCAGCAGCCCCGGAGCTATCAATCAGCCCCAGCATTTT. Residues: CASSPGAINQPQHF. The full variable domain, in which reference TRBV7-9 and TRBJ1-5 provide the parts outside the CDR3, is DTGVSQNPRHKITKRGQNVTFRCDPISEHNRLYWYRQTLGQGPEFLTYFQNEAQLEKSRLLSDRFSAERPKGSFSTLEIQRTEQGDSAMYLCASSPGAINQPQHFGDGTRLSIL.

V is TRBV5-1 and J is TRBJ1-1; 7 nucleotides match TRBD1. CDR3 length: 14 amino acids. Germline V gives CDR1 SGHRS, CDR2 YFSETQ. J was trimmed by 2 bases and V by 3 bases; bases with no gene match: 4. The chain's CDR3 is CASSWNRGNTEAFF. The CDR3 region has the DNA TGCGCCAGCAGCTGGAACAGGGGCAACACTGAAGCTTTCTTT.

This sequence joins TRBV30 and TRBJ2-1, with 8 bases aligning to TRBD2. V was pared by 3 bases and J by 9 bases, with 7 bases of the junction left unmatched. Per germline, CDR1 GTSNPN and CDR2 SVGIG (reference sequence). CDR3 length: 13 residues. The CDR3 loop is CAWRRTSSGEQFF. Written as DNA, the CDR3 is TGTGCCTGGAGGCGGACTAGCTCCGGTGAGCAGTTCTTC.

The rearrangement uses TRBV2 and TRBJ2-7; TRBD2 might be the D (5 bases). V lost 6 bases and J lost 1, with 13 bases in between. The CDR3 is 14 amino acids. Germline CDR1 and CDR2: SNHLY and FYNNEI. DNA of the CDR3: TGTGCCAGCAGGGAGTCGAGGGAATCCTACGAGCAGTACTTC. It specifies CASRESRESYEQYF.

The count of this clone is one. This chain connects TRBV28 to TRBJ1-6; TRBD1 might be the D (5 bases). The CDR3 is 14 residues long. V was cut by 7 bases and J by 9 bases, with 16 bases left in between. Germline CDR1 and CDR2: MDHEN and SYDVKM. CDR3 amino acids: CASNHRIEGSPLHF. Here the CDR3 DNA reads TGTGCCAGCAACCACAGGATTGAAGGTTCACCCCTCCACTTT.

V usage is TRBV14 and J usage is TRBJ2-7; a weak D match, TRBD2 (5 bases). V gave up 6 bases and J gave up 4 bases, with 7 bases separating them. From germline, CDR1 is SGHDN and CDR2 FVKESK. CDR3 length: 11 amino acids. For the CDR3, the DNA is TGTGCCAGCAGAGCGGAATACGAGCAGTACGTC. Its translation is CASRAEYEQYV.

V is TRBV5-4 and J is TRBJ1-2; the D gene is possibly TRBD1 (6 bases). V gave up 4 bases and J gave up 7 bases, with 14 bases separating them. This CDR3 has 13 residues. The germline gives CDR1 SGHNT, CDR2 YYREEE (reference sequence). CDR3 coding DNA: TGTGCCAGCAGCCTAACAGGGAGAGGTGGCTACACCTTC. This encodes CASSLTGRGGYTF.

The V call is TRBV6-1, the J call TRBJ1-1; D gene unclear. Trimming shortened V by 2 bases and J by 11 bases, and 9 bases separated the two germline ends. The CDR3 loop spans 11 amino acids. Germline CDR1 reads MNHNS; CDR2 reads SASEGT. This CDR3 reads CASSETFVAFF. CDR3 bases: TGTGCCAGCAGTGAAACTTTTGTGGCTTTCTTT.

The CDR3 loop reads CASSMGQGKAETQYF. The CDR3 coding sequence is TGTGCCAGTAGTATGGGACAGGGGAAGGCGGAGACCCAGTACTTC. The chain links TRBV19 to TRBJ2-5; 10 bases are shared with TRBD1. The CDR3 is made up of 15 amino acids. J gave up 5 bases and V 3 bases, and 6 bases lay outside the gene matches. The germline gives CDR1 LNHDA, CDR2 SQIVND (reference sequence).

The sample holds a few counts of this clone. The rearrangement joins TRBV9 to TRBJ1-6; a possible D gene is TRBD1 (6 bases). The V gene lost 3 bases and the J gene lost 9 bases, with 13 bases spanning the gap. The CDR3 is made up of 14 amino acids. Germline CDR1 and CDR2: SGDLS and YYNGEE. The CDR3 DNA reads TGTGCCAGCAGCGCGTCCCGGGGGGCTTCACCCCTCCACTTT. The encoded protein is CASSASRGASPLHF. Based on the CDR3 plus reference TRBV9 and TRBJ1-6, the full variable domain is DSGVTQTPKHLITATGQRVTLRCSPRSGDLSVYWYQQSLDQGLQFLIQYYNGEERAKGNILERFSAQQFPDLHSELNLSSLELGDSALYFCASSASRGASPLHFGNGTRLTVT.

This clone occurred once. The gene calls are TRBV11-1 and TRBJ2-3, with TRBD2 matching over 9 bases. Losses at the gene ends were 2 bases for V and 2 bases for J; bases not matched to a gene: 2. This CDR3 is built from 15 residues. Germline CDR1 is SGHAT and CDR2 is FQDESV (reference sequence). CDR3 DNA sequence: TGTGCCAGCAGCTTAACTAGCGGGTACACAGATACGCAGTATTTT. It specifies CASSLTSGYTDTQYF.

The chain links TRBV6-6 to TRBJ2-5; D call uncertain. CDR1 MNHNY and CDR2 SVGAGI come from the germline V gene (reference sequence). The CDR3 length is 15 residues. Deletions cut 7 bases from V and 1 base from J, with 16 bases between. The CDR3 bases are TGTGCCAGCACCACGGGTCGGCTGGGCCAAGAGACCCAGTACTTC. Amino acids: CASTTGRLGQETQYF.

In nucleotides, the CDR3 is TGTGCCAGCAGCCGGGGACTCCCCGGGTTGGAGACCCAGTACTTC. Translating gives CASSRGLPGLETQYF. The chain employs TRBV7-2 and TRBJ2-5, with D possibly being TRBD2 (6 bases). Between the trimmed V and J ends, which lost 5 bases and 5 bases, there was a span of 18 bases. The germline V gene encodes CDR1 SGHTA and CDR2 FQGNSA. This CDR3 has 15 residues.

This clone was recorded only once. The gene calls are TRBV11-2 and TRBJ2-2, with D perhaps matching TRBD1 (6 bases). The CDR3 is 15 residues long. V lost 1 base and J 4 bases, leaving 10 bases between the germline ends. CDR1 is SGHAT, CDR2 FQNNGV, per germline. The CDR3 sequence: CASSLGGLVTGELFF. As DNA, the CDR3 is TGTGCCAGCAGCTTAGGGGGGCTGGTCACCGGGGAGCTGTTTTTT.

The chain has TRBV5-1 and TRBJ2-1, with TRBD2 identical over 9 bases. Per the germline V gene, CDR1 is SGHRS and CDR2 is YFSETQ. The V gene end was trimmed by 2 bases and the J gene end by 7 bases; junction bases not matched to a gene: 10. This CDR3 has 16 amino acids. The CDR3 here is CASSFGAGGPGNEQFF. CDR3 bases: TGCGCCAGCAGCTTCGGGGCGGGAGGGCCGGGGAATGAGCAGTTCTTC.

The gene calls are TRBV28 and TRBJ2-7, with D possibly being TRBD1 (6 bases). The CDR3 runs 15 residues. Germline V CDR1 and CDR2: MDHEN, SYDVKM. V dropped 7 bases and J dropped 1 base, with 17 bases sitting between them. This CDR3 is CASKEATGGSYEQYF. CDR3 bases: TGTGCCAGCAAGGAAGCGACAGGCGGGTCCTACGAGCAGTACTTC.